This T cell receptor beta chain was recorded in a study of T cell responses to AZD1222 COVID-19 vaccine (dated by TCRdb to about 2021). In the study overall: A total of roughly 240 trial participants underwent TCR sequencing, of whom around 200 received two doses of AZD1222 and some 25 received two doses of the MenACWY control vaccine. Trial participants were enrolled by age into 18-55, 56-69 and 70-plus year subgroups, with around 150, 28 and 57 TCR-sequenced participants respectively. General findings and caveats noted by the study authors: After two AZD1222 doses, spike-specific TCR breadth and depth were significantly higher than at day 0 and than in MenACWY recipients. In the small 56-69-year group, the increase in depth fell short of significance, most likely because of low power. Only five to seven AZD1222 recipients were SARS-CoV-2 seropositive at baseline, limiting conclusions about previously exposed vaccinees. Participants were mostly white British, with more females than males. The authors suggested clonal diversity may have been underestimated. CD4 TCRs associated with the vaccine covered the entire spike protein, and the dominant responses were in regions 160-218 and 743-854. Nearly half of unique spike-specific TCRs reportedly recognized epitopes outside regions mutated in the B.1.351 and B.1.1.7 variants. Because no day 14 peak-response samples were available, the repertoires could be characterized only after the peak T cell response.

The sample's time point label, in plain terms: about 28 days (+/-7) after the second vaccine dose. AZD1222 recipients whose second dose came at about 4 weeks and those whose second dose came at about 12 weeks were combined into one group, since spike-specific TCR depth and breadth did not differ between the two schedules. Vaccinee samples were obtained from the UK trials COV001 and COV002, which included a single-blind randomized controlled phase 2/3 trial of AZD1222 (ChAdOx1 nCoV-19) in healthy adults. For TCRbeta chain sequencing, PBMC samples from trial participants were taken at day 0 and at day 28 after the second dose. The CDR3 measures 16 amino acids from cysteine to phenylalanine. The only DNA kept is the CDR3, 48 bases in frame from the first base. At the junction V is shortened by 5 bases and J by 7 bases, with 20 bases in between. From a lookup of the germline V gene, CDR1 and CDR2 are SGHNT and YENEEA.

Concerning this clone: The antigen it binds to is not known. No much larger clone exists at a distance of one base, and base qualities are not known.

The CDR3 regions of human TCRbeta chains were analyzed by immunosequencing. The published analysis was carried out like this. Repertoire TCRs were checked for matches against a reference library of SARS-CoV-2-specific TCRs that had been generated using the MIRA antigen-specificity platform. Breadth was defined as the fraction of unique TCRs that were SARS-CoV-2-associated. Depth was defined as the fraction of total T cells that were SARS-CoV-2-associated. Using the MIRA data, every spike-specific TCR was mapped to the spike region that the TCR reacted to and assigned to either a CD4 or a CD8 class. Log10-transformed breadth and depth values were compared by one-way ANOVA with Sidak's multiple comparisons tests. TCRdb took this table from immuneACCESS and kept in-frame rearrangements with V and J called. Such tables lack part of the clones; where checked against another copy, unresolved V genes explain under half of the gap, and the rest is unexplained. That table is the source of V, J and clone size, and D and trimming were worked out from the DNA. A total of around 58,000 clones appear in this sample, roughly 90% of them only once. The ten largest make up roughly 14% of the sample.

The source of this sequence is an adult who received the AZD1222 COVID-19 vaccine. This specimen consisted of peripheral blood, obtained 28 days after the second AZD1222 dose. The V and J segments used are TRBV11-3 and TRBJ1-4; TRBD1 is possibly the D segment (5 matching bases). CDR3 loop: CASSPRGGSIGEKLFF. The DNA reads TGTGCCAGCAGCCCGCGGGGGGGAAGTATTGGTGAAAAACTGTTTTTT.